A single sample gave rise to the 14 T cell receptor beta chains below, sequenced in a study of neurological immune-mediated disorders. TCRdb reprocessed the 5' RACE reads via MiXCR and lists one record per CDR3 protein. The sample consists of 95,000 to 150,000 distinct CDR3 sequences, roughly 3.4% of them appearing once. The sample was PBMCs. These receptors were obtained from a woman in her twenties or thirties with multiple sclerosis.

This clonotype was seen repeatedly, ten times or more. V gene TRBV5-1 combines with J gene TRBJ2-5; 10 bases line up with TRBD2. Germline-derived CDR1 and CDR2 are SGHRS and YFSETQ. The J segment lost 3 bases and the V segment lost 0 bases, leaving 2 bases of the junction unmatched. This CDR3 comprises 15 residues. CDR3 nucleotides: TGCGCCAGCAGCTTGGGTCTAGCGGGAGAAGAGACCCAGTACTTC. Translating gives CASSLGLAGEETQYF.

This clonotype was recorded many times. The chain joins TRBV5-5 to TRBJ1-1, with D maybe TRBD1 (6 bases). The CDR3 sequence is 17 residues long. V was pared by 0 bases and J by 0 bases, with 15 bases between. CDR1 SGHKS and CDR2 YYEKEE come from the germline V gene (reference sequence). CDR3 loop: CASSLEGGFYMNTEAFF. CDR3 sequence (DNA): TGTGCCAGCAGCTTGGAGGGGGGGTTTTACATGAACACTGAAGCTTTCTTT.

The rearrangement links TRBV14 to TRBJ1-1, with D possibly being TRBD1 (6 bases). The ends were cut back, 0 bases at V and 6 bases at J, with 17 bases in the middle. Germline V gene data show CDR1 as SGHDN and CDR2 as FVKESK. The CDR3 is 16 residues long. For the CDR3, the DNA is TGTGCCAGCAGCCAAGACTATGGGCAGGGGTTGGCTGAAGCTTTCTTT. Its translation is CASSQDYGQGLAEAFF. Supplemented by reference TRBV14 and TRBJ1-1, the full variable domain reads EAGVTQFPSHSVIEKGQTVTLRCDPISGHDNLYWYRRVMGKEIKFLLHFVKESKQDESGMPNNRFLAERTGGTYSTLKVQPAELEDSGVYFCASSQDYGQGLAEAFFGQGTRLTVV.

This clonotype was seen at least ten times. This chain uses TRBV29-1 with TRBJ1-4; D gene uncertain. The CDR3 consists of 12 residues. Germline CDR1 is SQVTM and CDR2 is ANQGSEA. Trimming cost V 7 bases and J 8 bases, with 14 bases left between them. The CDR3 nucleotides are TGCAGCGCAGAGTCGACCGGGGAAAAACTGTTTTTT. Translated, it gives CSAESTGEKLFF.

This clonotype was observed at least ten times. The genes are TRBV3-1 and TRBJ1-5; unclear D gene. Germline lookup yields CDR1 LGHDT and CDR2 YNNKEL (reference sequence). This CDR3 contains 14 residues. Trimming cost V 2 bases and J 6 bases, with 11 bases left between them. The CDR3 loop is CASSQPGVTQPQHF. CDR3 sequence (DNA): TGTGCCAGCAGCCAACCGGGAGTGACTCAGCCCCAGCATTTT.

There are many counts of this clonotype. The chain has TRBV10-2 and TRBJ2-7, with 8 bases matching TRBD2. The CDR3 sequence is 13 residues long. Unmatched junction bases numbered 1, after V lost 4 bases and J lost 2 bases. CDR1 WSHSY and CDR2 SAAADI come from the germline V gene. The DNA of the CDR3 is TGCGCCAGCAGTGTAGCGGGACCCTACGAGCAGTACTTC. Its protein is CASSVAGPYEQYF.

At least ten counts were recorded for this clonotype. The rearrangement uses TRBV4-1 and TRBJ2-1; a possible D gene is TRBD2 (6 bases). Trimming removed 4 bases at V and 2 bases at J, with 18 bases between. Germline V gene data show CDR1 as MGHRA and CDR2 as YSYEKL. This CDR3 is 17 amino acids long. In DNA form, the CDR3 reads TGCGCCAGCAGCCCCACCGCTACCGGGGGAGCCTACAATGAGCAGTTCTTC. The encoded protein is CASSPTATGGAYNEQFF.

This clonotype was detected a few times. The V and J genes are TRBV29-1 and TRBJ2-1; 7 bases map to TRBD2. The CDR3 contains 12 residues. Germline V CDR1 and CDR2: SQVTM, ANQGSEA. Unmatched junction bases numbered 2, after V lost 5 bases and J lost 4 bases. CDR3 DNA: TGCAGCGTTAGCGGGACGTACAATGAGCAGTTCTTC. This encodes CSVSGTYNEQFF.

This clonotype was detected ten times or more. This chain joins TRBV7-2 and TRBJ2-7; TRBD1 matches at 9 bases. Trimming cost V 5 bases and J 2 bases; bases outside gene matches: 10. CDR3 length: 16 amino acids. The germline gives CDR1 SGHTA, CDR2 FQGNSA. The CDR3 here is CASSATGTGSPYEQYF. In nucleotides, the CDR3 is TGTGCCAGCAGCGCAACCGGGACAGGGAGCCCCTACGAGCAGTACTTC.

CDR3 sequence: CASSPLDSNSPLHF. CDR3 in DNA: TGTGCCAGCTCACCGTTGGACAGCAATTCACCCCTCCACTTT. V usage is TRBV18 and J usage is TRBJ1-6; weak D call: TRBD1 (6 bases). The CDR3 has 14 amino acids. Germline CDR1 is KGHSH and CDR2 is LQKENI. With 3 bases removed from V and 7 bases from J, the gap between germline ends came to 10 bases.

This clonotype was seen ten or more times. The chain uses TRBV20-1 and TRBJ1-3; D is unclear. This CDR3 region has 13 residues. Between the trimmed V and J ends, which lost 3 bases and 4 bases, there was a span of 10 bases. Germline V CDR1 and CDR2: DFQATT, SNEGSKA (reference sequence). Here the CDR3 DNA reads TGCAGTGCTAGGGACCAGCCCGGAAACACCATATATTTT. Its translation is CSARDQPGNTIYF.

This clonotype was seen many times. This rearrangement joins TRBV2 to TRBJ1-1, with unresolved D. CDR3 length: 12 residues. Looked up from germline, CDR1 is SNHLY and CDR2 is FYNNEI. V dropped 7 bases and J dropped 1 base, with 7 bases sitting between them. The CDR3 sequence is CASTIWNTEAFF. CDR3 DNA: TGTGCCAGCACGATATGGAACACTGAAGCTTTCTTT.

This clonotype was observed at least ten times. The V gene is TRBV5-6, the J gene TRBJ1-5; 7 positions match TRBD1. Losses at the gene ends were 4 bases for V and 6 bases for J; bases not matched to a gene: 7. CDR1 and CDR2 from the germline V gene are SGHDT and YYEEEE. This CDR3 is 14 amino acids long. CDR3 DNA: TGTGCCAGCAGCACAAAGGGGGCGCTTCAGCCCCAGCATTTT. It encodes CASSTKGALQPQHF.

This clonotype has ten or more counts. V gene TRBV7-9 combines with J gene TRBJ2-3; 11 bases agree with TRBD2. This CDR3 is built from 16 residues. V shed 5 bases and J 5 bases; nucleotides not matched to a gene: 9. Germline assignment: CDR1 SEHNR and CDR2 FQNEAQ (reference sequence). The DNA for the CDR3 is TGTGCCAGCAGCCCCCGTAGCGGGGGGGCGGTAGATACGCAGTATTTT. This sequence encodes CASSPRSGGAVDTQYF. Complete variable domain (other parts from reference TRBV7-9 and TRBJ2-3): DTGVSQNPRHKITKRGQNVTFRCDPISEHNRLYWYRQTLGQGPEFLTYFQNEAQLEKSRLLSDRFSAERPKGSFSTLEIQRTEQGDSAMYLCASSPRSGGAVDTQYFGPGTRLTVL.